What follows is one TCR beta chain and its context. What it recognizes is unknown. Unique molecular identifiers were incorporated into the prepared TCRbeta library. TCRdb passed the PCR reads through MiXCR, listing each CDR3 protein once. Here the sample spans 700,000 to 950,000 distinct CDR3 sequences, roughly 15% being singletons. V was clipped by 5 bases and J by 7 bases, with 21 bases between them. The germline CDR1 and CDR2 sequences are SEHNR and FQNEAQ (reference sequence). This CDR3 has 15 amino acids. The record originates from a study of T-cell reconstitution after alpha-beta-depleted transplantation in children. General study points: At around two months after transplant, the alpha-beta T cells were reportedly derived from several hundred expanded clones that came from non-depleted graft cells. After one year, T-cell counts and TCRbeta diversity mostly came from new T cells.

This chain uses TRBV7-9 with TRBJ2-7; either TRBD1 or TRBD2 may fit D (5 bases each). The receptor's source is a male patient between 10 and 17 years old who had a stem cell transplant for acute lymphoblastic leukemia, so the T cells may come from the graft donor. Sequencing used PBMCs, mostly from graft donor cells, obtained 360 days after TCRalphabeta/CD19-depleted stem cell transplant. The DNA for the CDR3 is TGTGCCAGCAGCCCTAACCGGGGCCTCATCGGGGAGCAGTACTTC. Its translation: CASSPNRGLIGEQYF.